This T cell receptor (beta chain) was identified in a study of blood T cell repertoires in COVID-19. Study in general: Italy, Spain and the United States were the sources of the convalescent and acute COVID-19 samples.

The CDR3 is 14 residues long. The V gene lost 3 bases and the J gene lost 2 bases, with 8 bases spanning the gap. Germline V gives CDR1 SGHTS, CDR2 YDEGEE. In the authors' workflow: Nucleated cell counts were estimated from reference gene primer amplification. Data came from immunoSEQ multiplex PCR; TCRdb stores just in-frame clones and leaves some out. That table gives V, J and clone size, and the DNA gave D and trimming. The sample has about 89,000 clones, approximately 86% seen once; the top ten hold approximately 1.2%. Sequencing was carried out using peripheral blood. The V call is TRBV5-8, the J call TRBJ2-2; a weak D match, TRBD2 (6 bases). This TCR derives from a man of 80 years or more with active or convalescent COVID-19. The CDR3 DNA sequence: TGTGCCAGCAGCTCGGGACTCAACACCGGGGAGCTGTTTTTT. This gives the protein CASSSGLNTGELFF.